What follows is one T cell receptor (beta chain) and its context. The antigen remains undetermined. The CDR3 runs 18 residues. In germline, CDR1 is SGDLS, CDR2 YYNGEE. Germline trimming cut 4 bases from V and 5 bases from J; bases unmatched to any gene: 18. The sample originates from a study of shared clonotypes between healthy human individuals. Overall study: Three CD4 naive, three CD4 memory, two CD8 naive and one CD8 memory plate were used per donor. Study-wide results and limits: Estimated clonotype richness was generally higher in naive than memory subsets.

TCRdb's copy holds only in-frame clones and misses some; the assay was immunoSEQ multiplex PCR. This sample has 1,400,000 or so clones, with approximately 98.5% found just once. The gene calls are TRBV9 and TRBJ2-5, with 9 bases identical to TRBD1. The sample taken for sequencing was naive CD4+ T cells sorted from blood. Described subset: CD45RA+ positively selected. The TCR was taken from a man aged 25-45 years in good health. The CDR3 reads CASSPTPGPLGQGETQYF. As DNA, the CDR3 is TGTGCCAGCAGCCCAACACCGGGTCCCTTGGGACAGGGCGAGACCCAGTACTTC.